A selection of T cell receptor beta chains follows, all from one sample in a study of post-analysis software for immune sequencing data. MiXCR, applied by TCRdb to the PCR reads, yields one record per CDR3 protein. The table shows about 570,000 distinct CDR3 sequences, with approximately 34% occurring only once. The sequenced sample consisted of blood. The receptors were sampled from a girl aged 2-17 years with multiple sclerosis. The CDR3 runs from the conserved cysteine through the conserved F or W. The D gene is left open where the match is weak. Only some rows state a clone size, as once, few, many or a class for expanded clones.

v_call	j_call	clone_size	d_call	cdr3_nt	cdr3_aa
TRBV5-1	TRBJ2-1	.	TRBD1	TGCGCCAGCAGCTTGATGCAGGGGGTGAGAAAGACCCAGTTCTTC	CASSLMQGVRKTQFF
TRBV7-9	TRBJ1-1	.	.	TGTGCCAGCAGCTCAGGGACCGGTGAGGCCCGGACTGAAGCTTTCTTT	CASSSGTGEARTEAFF
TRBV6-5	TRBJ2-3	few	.	TGTGCCAGCAGTTCCGGGGCAGTTGGGGATACGCAGTATTTT	CASSSGAVGDTQYF
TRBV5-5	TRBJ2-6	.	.	TGTGCCAGCAGCTTGGGAGGGACTGGGGCCAACGTCCGGACTTTC	CASSLGGTGANVRTF
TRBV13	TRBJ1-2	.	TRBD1	TGTGCCAGCAGCTTGCGGGACAGGTCTGCCCATCACTATGGCTACACCTTC	CASSLRDRSAHHYGYTF
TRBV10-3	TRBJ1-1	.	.	TGTGCCATCAGGGCGAATATGAACACTGAAGCTTTCTTT	CAIRANMNTEAFF
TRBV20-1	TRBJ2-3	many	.	TGCAGTGCCCCAGTGGTGGATACGCAGTATTTT	CSAPVVDTQYF
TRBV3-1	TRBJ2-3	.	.	TGTGCCAGCAGCCTGGGGGGGCCCATGGCAGATACGCAGTATTTT	CASSLGGPMADTQYF
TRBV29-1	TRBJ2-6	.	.	TGCAGCGTTGCCCCCCAGGCGTTCTCTGGGGCCAACGTCCTGACTTTC	CSVAPQAFSGANVLTF
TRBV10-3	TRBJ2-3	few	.	TGTGCCATCAGGAACAGGGCTAGCACAGATACGCAGTATTTT	CAIRNRASTDTQYF
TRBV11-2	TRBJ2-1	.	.	TGTGCCAGCAGCTTAGGTTGGTCTGGAGTGGGGAATGAGCAGTTCTTC	CASSLGWSGVGNEQFF
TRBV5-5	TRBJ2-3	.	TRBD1	TGTGCCAGCAGCTTGGTGGTACCGGGACAGGCTAGCACAGATACGCAGTATTTT	CASSLVVPGQASTDTQYF
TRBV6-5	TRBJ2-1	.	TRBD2	TGTGCCAGCAGTTGGACTAGCGGTTATAACAATGAGCAGTTCTTC	CASSWTSGYNNEQFF
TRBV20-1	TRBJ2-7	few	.	TGCAGTGCTGGTGACCAAGCCTACGAGCAGTACTTC	CSAGDQAYEQYF
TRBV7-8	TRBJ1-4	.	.	TGTGCCAGCAGCTTAGCGACCGGGGGCTATGAAAAACTGTTTTTT	CASSLATGGYEKLFF
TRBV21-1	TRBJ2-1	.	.	TGTGCCAGCAGAAAAAGGCAGCGGGGGGGCCTACATGAACAGTTCTTC	CASRKRQRGGLHEQFF
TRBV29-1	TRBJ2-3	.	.	TGCAGCGTTGTCTTAGTACCCACAGATACGCAGTATTTT	CSVVLVPTDTQYF
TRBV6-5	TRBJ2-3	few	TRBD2	TGTGCCAGCAGTTATGGAGTCGGGGGGTTTGAGGATACGCAGTATTTT	CASSYGVGGFEDTQYF
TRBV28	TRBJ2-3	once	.	TGTGCCAGCAGTTTGGCGGGGACACCCTCCGAAGATACGCAGTATTTT	CASSLAGTPSEDTQYF
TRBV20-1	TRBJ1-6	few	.	TGCAGTGCTAGTTCCTACGTCTCCTATAATTCACCCCTCCACTTT	CSASSYVSYNSPLHF
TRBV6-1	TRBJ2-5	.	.	TGTGCCATCGAAATGGGGACCCAGACCCAGTACTTC	CAIEMGTQTQYF
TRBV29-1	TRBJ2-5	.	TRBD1	TGCAGCGTAGAGACAGGGGGATTAGAGACCCAGTACTTC	CSVETGGLETQYF
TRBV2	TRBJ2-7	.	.	TGTGCCAGCGTCCGGGATATCTCCTACGAGCAGTACTTC	CASVRDISYEQYF
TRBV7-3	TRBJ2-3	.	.	TGTGCCAGCAGCTTAGGGATAGCGGTCCGGGGAGATACGCAGTATTTT	CASSLGIAVRGDTQYF
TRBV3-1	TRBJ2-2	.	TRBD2	TGTGCCAGCAGCCAAGTGGGAGGGACCAACACCGGGGAGCTGTTTTTT	CASSQVGGTNTGELFF
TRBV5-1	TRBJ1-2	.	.	TGCGCCAGCAGCCCCTCGAGGGCGCAAGGCTACACCTTC	CASSPSRAQGYTF
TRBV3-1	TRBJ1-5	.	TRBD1	TGTGCCAGCAGCTCCGACAGGGCGAATCAGCCCCAGCATTTT	CASSSDRANQPQHF